The clone carrying this T cell receptor beta chain is a singleton in its sample. This specimen comes from a study of blood T cell repertoires in COVID-19. On the study more broadly: There were acute and convalescent COVID-19 samples, and they came from the United States, Italy and Spain. The cDNA or gDNA used as material had been derived from T cells, B-cell-depleted T cells, or PBMCs.

Per the original methods: Amplification of reference gene primers provided the estimated nucleated cell counts. TCRdb's table, derived via immunoSEQ multiplex PCR, lists solely in-frame clones and lacks some. Clone size and V and J calls were adopted from that table, with D and trimming inferred from the DNA. This table has around 35,000 clones, roughly 86% appearing once. V gave up 4 bases and J gave up 4 bases, with 11 bases separating them. Germline loops: CDR1 LGHNA, CDR2 YSLEER. This CDR3 spans 14 amino acids. The sample comprised peripheral blood. The clonotype originates from a man aged 65 to 79 with acute or convalescent COVID-19. This sequence joins TRBV4-3 and TRBJ2-1; possible D gene TRBD1, 6 bases. DNA for the CDR3: TGCGCCAGCAGCCGGGACACGGAATACAATGAGCAGTTCTTC. Translation gives CASSRDTEYNEQFF.